This record covers a single TCR beta chain. Its antigen is unknown. The sample originates from a study of shared clonotypes between healthy human individuals. The authors' processing: With immunoSEQ giving junction-only sequences and no quality scores, filtering differed. The protocol was immunoSEQ multiplex PCR, while the TCRdb copy is restricted to in-frame clones and leaves out a portion. V, J and clone size are taken as reported in that table, and D and trimming were inferred from the DNA itself. There are over a million clones in the sample; more than 95% occur only once, and roughly 1.2% lies in the top ten. Study-level findings and limits: Of the naive CD4 clonotypes, around 4.7% were shared across a few donors. Measured sharing among donors was expected to vary with sequencing depth.

After removal of 3 bases from V and 1 base from J, the junction contained 1 base not matched to a gene. Germline V gene lookup returns CDR1 SNHLY and CDR2 FYNNEI. The CDR3 is 15 amino acids. Sequencing used naive CD4+ T cells sorted from blood. The subset is: CD45RA+ positively selected. The TCR was taken from a man aged 25 to 40 in good health. This rearrangement joins TRBV2 to TRBJ1-4; 8 bases fit TRBD1. The DNA of the CDR3 is TGTGCCAGCAGTGACGGGACAGGAACTAATGAAAAACTGTTTTTT. This codes for CASSDGTGTNEKLFF.